This T cell receptor beta chain originates from a study of CD8 T cells in ankylosing spondylitis. Whole-study findings and limits: For ankylosing spondylitis blood, a TCR beta motif of 7 or 8 highly homologous variants appeared characteristic. Some motif variants had been reported before (in reactive arthritis synovial fluid and blood).

The V gene's germline CDR1 is MDHEN and CDR2 SYDVKM. The V end was cut by 8 bases, the J end by 4 bases, with 18 bases between. This CDR3 contains 14 residues. MiXCR, run by TCRdb on the 5' RACE reads, gives a single entry per CDR3 protein. The sample holds a few hundred thousand distinct CDR3 sequences, roughly 8% seen once. On this clonotype itself: Its antigen remains unknown.

V and J are TRBV28 and TRBJ2-7; no clear D gene. The specimen sequenced was blood, either unsorted or a sorted T cell fraction (not recorded which). This clonotype was sampled from a male donor with ankylosing spondylitis. CDR3 amino acids: CASEPSDGTYEQYF. CDR3 bases: TGTGCCAGCGAACCCTCGGATGGAACTTACGAGCAGTACTTC.